This record looks at one T cell receptor (beta chain) sequence and its context. This entry belongs to a study of shared clonotypes between healthy human individuals. In germline, CDR1 is MDHEN, CDR2 SYDVKM. The CDR3 extends over 17 amino acids. Germline trimming cut 2 bases from V and 5 bases from J; bases unmatched to any gene: 7. The data were produced by immunoSEQ multiplex PCR, yet TCRdb's version contains in-frame clones alone and is incomplete. The repertoire holds about 490,000 clones, with around 79% as singletons. Sequencing input: PBMCs. The clonotype originates from a woman between 40 and 55 years old in good health. Some clones in this sample may be carry-over from other donors' samples. The gene calls are TRBV28 and TRBJ1-5, with 12 bases lining up with TRBD1. The CDR3 loop reads CASSLTPGTGGYQPQHF. The CDR3 coding sequence is TGTGCCAGCAGTTTAACGCCCGGGACAGGGGGCTATCAGCCCCAGCATTTT. Supplemented by reference TRBV28 and TRBJ1-5, the full variable domain reads DVKVTQSSRYLVKRTGEKVFLECVQDMDHENMFWYRQDPGLGLRLIYFSYDVKMKEKGDIPEGYSVSREKKERFSLILESASTNQTSMYLCASSLTPGTGGYQPQHFGDGTRLSIL.